The 5 T cell receptor beta chains given below trace back to one sample, sequenced in a study of cytomegalovirus exposure and HLA in healthy donors. PCR involved 60 Vbeta and 13 Jbeta primers. Sequencing was performed with immunoSEQ multiplex PCR; in TCRdb, only in-frame clones are kept and a portion is missing. The sample contains about 130,000 clones, around 82% of which appear only once. The sequencing input was PBMCs. The receptors stem from a female donor in good health and CMV-seronegative.

This chain joins TRBV27 and TRBJ2-3, with D perhaps TRBD1 (6 bases). Germline CDR1 and CDR2: MNHEY and SMNVEV (reference sequence). V was trimmed by 5 bases and J by 0 bases, leaving 9 bases between them. The CDR3 contains 14 residues. The CDR3 nucleotides read TGTGCCAGCAGTACACAGGGAAGCACAGATACGCAGTATTTT. It translates to CASSTQGSTDTQYF.

The V and J genes are TRBV6-1 and TRBJ1-6, with TRBD1 identical over 7 bases. This CDR3 has 13 residues. V gave up 8 bases and J gave up 7 bases; unmatched junction bases: 5. The germline gives CDR1 MNHNS, CDR2 SASEGT. The CDR3 here is CASYDRVNSPLHF. CDR3 nucleotide sequence: TGTGCCAGCTACGACAGGGTGAATTCACCCCTCCACTTT.

This clone was recorded only once. This chain uses TRBV18 with TRBJ1-5, with 8 nucleotides matching TRBD1. Germline V gene sequence: CDR1 KGHSH, CDR2 LQKENI. The J segment lost 2 bases and the V segment lost 4 bases, leaving 4 bases of the junction unmatched. CDR3 size: 15 residues. The CDR3 sequence is CASSHSGGRNQPQHF. DNA for the CDR3: TGTGCCAGCTCACATTCAGGGGGCCGCAATCAGCCCCAGCATTTT.

This chain uses TRBV19 with TRBJ1-1; TRBD1 might be the D (5 bases). The CDR3 has 11 residues. The V gene lost 7 bases and the J gene lost 6 bases, with 9 bases spanning the gap. Germline CDR1 is LNHDA and CDR2 is SQIVND (reference sequence). The CDR3 DNA sequence: TGTGCCAGTATTAGGGGCCCTGAAGCTTTCTTT. It translates to CASIRGPEAFF.

The chain has TRBV27 and TRBJ1-2; TRBD1 agrees at 11 bases. Germline V gives CDR1 MNHEY, CDR2 SMNVEV (reference sequence). CDR3 size: 13 residues. The ends lost 6 bases at V and 6 bases at J; junction bases unmatched: 3. CDR3 nucleotides: TGTGCCAGCAGACGGACAGGGGGCCATGGCTACACCTTC. Its translation: CASRRTGGHGYTF.